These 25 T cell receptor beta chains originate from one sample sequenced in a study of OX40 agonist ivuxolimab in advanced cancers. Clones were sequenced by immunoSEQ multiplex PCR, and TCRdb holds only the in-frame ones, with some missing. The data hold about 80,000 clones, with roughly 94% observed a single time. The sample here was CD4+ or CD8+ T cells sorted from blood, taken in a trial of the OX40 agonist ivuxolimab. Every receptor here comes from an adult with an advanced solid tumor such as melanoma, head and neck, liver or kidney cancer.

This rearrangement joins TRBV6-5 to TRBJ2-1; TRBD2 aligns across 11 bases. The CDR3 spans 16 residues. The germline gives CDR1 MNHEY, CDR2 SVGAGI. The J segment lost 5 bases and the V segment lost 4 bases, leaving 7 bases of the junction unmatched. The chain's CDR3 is CASSSSGTSGHNEQFF. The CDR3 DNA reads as TGTGCCAGCAGTTCGTCCGGGACTAGCGGCCACAATGAGCAGTTCTTC.

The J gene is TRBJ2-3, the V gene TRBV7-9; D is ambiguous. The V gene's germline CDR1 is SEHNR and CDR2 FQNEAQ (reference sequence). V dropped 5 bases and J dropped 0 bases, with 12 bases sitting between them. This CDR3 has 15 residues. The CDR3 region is CASSLTGTSTDTQYF. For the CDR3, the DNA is TGTGCCAGCAGCCTCACTGGAACTAGCACAGATACGCAGTATTTT.

The CDR3 here is CASSLAVRQQETQYF. In DNA form, the CDR3 reads TGTGCCAGCAGCTTAGCGGTGCGACAGCAAGAGACCCAGTACTTC. The chain joins TRBV7-9 to TRBJ2-5; weak D call: TRBD1 (5 bases). Germline V gives CDR1 SEHNR, CDR2 FQNEAQ (reference sequence). The CDR3 is made up of 15 amino acids. Trimming took off 0 bases at V and 2 bases at J, with 10 bases between the two ends.

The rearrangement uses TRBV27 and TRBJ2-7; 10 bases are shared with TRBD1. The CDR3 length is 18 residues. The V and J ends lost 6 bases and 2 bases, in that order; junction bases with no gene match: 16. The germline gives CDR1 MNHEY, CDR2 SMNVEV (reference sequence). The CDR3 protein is CASSAWARTGGDPYEQYF. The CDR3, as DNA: TGTGCCAGCAGCGCGTGGGCCCGGACAGGGGGGGACCCCTACGAGCAGTACTTC.

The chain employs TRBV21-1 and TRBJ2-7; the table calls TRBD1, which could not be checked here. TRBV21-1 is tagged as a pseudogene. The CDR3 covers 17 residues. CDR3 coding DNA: TGTGCCAGCAGCAAAGGTTCCAACAGGGGGCGAGCCTACGAGCAGTACTTC. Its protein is CASSKGSNRGRAYEQYF.

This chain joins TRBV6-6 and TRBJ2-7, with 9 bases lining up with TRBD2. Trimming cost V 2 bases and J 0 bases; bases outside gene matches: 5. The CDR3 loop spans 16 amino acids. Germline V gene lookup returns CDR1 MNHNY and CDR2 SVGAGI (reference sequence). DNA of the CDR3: TGTGCCAGCAGTTACCCGACGACTAGCGGCTCCTACGAGCAGTACTTC. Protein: CASSYPTTSGSYEQYF.

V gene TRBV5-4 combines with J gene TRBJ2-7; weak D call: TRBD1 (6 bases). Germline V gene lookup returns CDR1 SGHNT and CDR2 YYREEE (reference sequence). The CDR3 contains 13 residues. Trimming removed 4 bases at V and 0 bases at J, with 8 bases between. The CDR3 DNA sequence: TGTGCCAGCAGCCCGGACAGCTCCTACGAGCAGTACTTC. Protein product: CASSPDSSYEQYF. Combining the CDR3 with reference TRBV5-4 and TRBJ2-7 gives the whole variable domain ETGVTQSPTHLIKTRGQQVTLRCSSQSGHNTVSWYQQALGQGPQFIFQYYREEENGRGNFPPRFSGLQFPNYSSELNVNALELDDSALYLCASSPDSSYEQYFGPGTRLTVT.

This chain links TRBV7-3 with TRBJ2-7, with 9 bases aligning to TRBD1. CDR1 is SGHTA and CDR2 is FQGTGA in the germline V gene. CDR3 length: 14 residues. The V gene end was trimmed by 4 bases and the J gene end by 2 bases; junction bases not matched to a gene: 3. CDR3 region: CASSSTGGTYEQYF. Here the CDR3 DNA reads TGTGCCAGCAGCTCGACAGGGGGGACCTACGAGCAGTACTTC.

As DNA, the CDR3 is TGTGCCAGCAGCTTAGGCGGGCTTGAGGGACAGGCTTCCTACGAGCAGTACTTC. Its protein product is CASSLGGLEGQASYEQYF. The V call is TRBV7-9, the J call TRBJ2-5, with 8 bases that match TRBD1. The J call may be in error: the DNA end matches TRBJ2-7 better. Per the germline V gene, CDR1 is SEHNR and CDR2 is FQNEAQ (reference sequence). The CDR3 is 18 residues long.

This chain's CDR3 is CASSFAKQDSTGELFF. DNA of the CDR3: TGTGCCAGCAGCTTCGCAAAACAGGACTCCACCGGGGAGCTGTTTTTT. V is TRBV7-6 and J is TRBJ2-2; either TRBD1 or TRBD2 may supply D (5 bases each). This CDR3 has 16 amino acids. V gave up 3 bases and J gave up 4 bases, with 15 bases separating them. The germline V gene encodes CDR1 SGHVS and CDR2 FNYEAQ.

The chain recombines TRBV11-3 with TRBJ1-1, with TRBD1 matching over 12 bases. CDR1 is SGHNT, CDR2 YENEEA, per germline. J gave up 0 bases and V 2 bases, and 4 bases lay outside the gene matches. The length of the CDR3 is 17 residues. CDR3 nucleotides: TGTGCCAGCAGCTTAAGGGGACAGGGGGCCTTGAACACTGAAGCTTTCTTT. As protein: CASSLRGQGALNTEAFF.

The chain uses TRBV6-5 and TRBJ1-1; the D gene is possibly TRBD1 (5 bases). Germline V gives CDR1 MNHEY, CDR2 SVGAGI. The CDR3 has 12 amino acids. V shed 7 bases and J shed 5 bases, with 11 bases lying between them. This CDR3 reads CASKSGGTEAFF. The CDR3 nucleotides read TGTGCCAGCAAGTCGGGGGGTACTGAAGCTTTCTTT.

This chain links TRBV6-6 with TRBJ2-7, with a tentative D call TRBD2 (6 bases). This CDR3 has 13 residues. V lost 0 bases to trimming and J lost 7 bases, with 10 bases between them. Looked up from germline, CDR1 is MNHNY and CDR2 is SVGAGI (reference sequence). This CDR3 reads CASSYSNGGEQYF. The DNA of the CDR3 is TGTGCCAGCAGTTACTCGAATGGGGGGGAGCAGTACTTC.

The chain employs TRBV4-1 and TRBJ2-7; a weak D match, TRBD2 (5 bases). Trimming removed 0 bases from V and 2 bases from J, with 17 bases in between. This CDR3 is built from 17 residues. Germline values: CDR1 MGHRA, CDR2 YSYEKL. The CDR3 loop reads CASSQDRSGTHPYEQYF. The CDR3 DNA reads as TGCGCCAGCAGCCAAGACCGGAGCGGCACCCACCCCTACGAGCAGTACTTC.

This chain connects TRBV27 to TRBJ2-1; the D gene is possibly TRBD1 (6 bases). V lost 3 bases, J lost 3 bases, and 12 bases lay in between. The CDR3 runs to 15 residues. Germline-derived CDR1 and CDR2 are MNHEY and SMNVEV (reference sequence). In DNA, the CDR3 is TGTGCCAGCAGTTTTGGGGGACACTTCTACAATGAGCAGTTCTTC. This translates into CASSFGGHFYNEQFF.

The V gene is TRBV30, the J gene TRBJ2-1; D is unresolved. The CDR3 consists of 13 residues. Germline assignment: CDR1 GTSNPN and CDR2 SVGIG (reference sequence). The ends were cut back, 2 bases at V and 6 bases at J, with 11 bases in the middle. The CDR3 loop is CAWSFGRFNEQFF. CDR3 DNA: TGTGCCTGGAGTTTCGGACGGTTCAATGAGCAGTTCTTC.

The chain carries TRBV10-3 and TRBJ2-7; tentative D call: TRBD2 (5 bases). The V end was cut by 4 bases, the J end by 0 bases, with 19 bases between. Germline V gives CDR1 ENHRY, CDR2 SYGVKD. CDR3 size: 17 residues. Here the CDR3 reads CAISGGSTTVSSYEQYF. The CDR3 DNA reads TGTGCCATCAGTGGAGGGAGCACGACTGTTAGCTCCTACGAGCAGTACTTC.

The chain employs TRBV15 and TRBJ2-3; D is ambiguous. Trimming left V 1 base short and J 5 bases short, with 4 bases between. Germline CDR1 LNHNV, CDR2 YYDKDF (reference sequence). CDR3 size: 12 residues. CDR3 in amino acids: CATSRVQDTQYF. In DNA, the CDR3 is TGTGCCACCAGCAGAGTTCAAGATACGCAGTATTTT.

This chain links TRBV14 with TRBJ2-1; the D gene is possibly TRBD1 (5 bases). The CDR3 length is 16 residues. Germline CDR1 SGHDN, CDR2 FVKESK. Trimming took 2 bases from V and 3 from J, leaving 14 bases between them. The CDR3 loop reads CASSQYQGAIYNEQFF. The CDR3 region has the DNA TGTGCCAGCAGCCAATATCAAGGGGCTATCTACAATGAGCAGTTCTTC. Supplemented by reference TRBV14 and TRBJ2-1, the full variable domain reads EAGVTQFPSHSVIEKGQTVTLRCDPISGHDNLYWYRRVMGKEIKFLLHFVKESKQDESGMPNNRFLAERTGGTYSTLKVQPAELEDSGVYFCASSQYQGAIYNEQFFGPGTRLTVL.

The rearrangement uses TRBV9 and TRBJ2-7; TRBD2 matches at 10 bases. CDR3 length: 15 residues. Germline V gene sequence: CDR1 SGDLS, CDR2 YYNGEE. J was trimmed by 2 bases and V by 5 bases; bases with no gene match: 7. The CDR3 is CASSAGTSVTYEQYF. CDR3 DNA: TGTGCCAGCAGTGCCGGGACTAGCGTTACCTACGAGCAGTACTTC. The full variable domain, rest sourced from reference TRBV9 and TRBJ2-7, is DSGVTQTPKHLITATGQRVTLRCSPRSGDLSVYWYQQSLDQGLQFLIQYYNGEERAKGNILERFSAQQFPDLHSELNLSSLELGDSALYFCASSAGTSVTYEQYFGPGTRLTVT.

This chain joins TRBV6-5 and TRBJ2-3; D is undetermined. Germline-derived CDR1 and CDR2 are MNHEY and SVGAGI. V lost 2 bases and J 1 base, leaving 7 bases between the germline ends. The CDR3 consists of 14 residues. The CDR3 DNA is TGTGCCAGCAGTTACGGCGGAGGCACAGATACGCAGTATTTT. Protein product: CASSYGGGTDTQYF.

The CDR3 region is CASSFFQEQYF. The CDR3 DNA reads TGTGCCAGCAGTTTTTTCCAGGAGCAGTACTTC. The genes are TRBV28 and TRBJ2-7; D not certain. The CDR3 is made up of 11 amino acids. The germline V gene encodes CDR1 MDHEN and CDR2 SYDVKM. Trimming took 3 bases from V and 7 from J, leaving 7 bases between them.

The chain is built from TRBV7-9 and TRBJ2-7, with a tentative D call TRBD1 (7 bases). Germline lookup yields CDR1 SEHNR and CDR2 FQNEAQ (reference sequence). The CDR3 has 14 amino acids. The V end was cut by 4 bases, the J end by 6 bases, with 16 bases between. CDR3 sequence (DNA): TGTGCCAGCAGCTGGGGCAGGGGGGACAGCGAGCAGTACTTC. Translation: CASSWGRGDSEQYF. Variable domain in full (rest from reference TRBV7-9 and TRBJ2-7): DTGVSQNPRHKITKRGQNVTFRCDPISEHNRLYWYRQTLGQGPEFLTYFQNEAQLEKSRLLSDRFSAERPKGSFSTLEIQRTEQGDSAMYLCASSWGRGDSEQYFGPGTRLTVT.

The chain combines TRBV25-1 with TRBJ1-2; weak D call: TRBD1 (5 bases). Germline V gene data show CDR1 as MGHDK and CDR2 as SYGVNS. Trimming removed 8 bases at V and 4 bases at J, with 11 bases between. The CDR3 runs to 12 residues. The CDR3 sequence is CASGDRGYGYTF. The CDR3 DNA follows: TGTGCCAGCGGAGACAGAGGCTATGGCTACACCTTC.

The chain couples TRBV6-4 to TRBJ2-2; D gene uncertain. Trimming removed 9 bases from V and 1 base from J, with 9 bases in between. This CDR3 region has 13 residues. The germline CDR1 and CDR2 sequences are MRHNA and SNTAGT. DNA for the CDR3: TGTGCCAGTCGTTTGAGGAACACCGGGGAGCTGTTTTTT. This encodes CASRLRNTGELFF.